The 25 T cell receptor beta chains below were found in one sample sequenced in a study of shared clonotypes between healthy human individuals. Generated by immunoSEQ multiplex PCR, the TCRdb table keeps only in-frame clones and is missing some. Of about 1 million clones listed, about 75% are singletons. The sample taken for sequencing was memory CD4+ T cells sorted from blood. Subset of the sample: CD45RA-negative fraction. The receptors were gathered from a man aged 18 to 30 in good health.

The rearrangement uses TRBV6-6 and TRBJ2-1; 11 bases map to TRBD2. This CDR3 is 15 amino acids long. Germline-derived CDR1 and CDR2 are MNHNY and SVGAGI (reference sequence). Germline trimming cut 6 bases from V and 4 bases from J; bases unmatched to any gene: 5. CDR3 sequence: CASSSGTSGYNEQFF. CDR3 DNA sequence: TGTGCCAGCAGCTCCGGGACTAGCGGATACAATGAGCAGTTCTTC.

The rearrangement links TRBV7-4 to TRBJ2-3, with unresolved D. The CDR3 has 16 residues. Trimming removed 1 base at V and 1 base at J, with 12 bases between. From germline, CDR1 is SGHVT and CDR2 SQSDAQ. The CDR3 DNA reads TGTGCCAGCAGCTTAGGGGATAGGGTGGGCACAGATACGCAGTATTTT. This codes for CASSLGDRVGTDTQYF.

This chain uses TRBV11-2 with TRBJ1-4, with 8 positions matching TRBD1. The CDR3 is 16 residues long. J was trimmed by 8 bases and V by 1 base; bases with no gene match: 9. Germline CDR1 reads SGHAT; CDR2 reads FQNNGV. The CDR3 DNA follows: TGTGCCAGCAGCTTAGTAGGGCAGGGGGCAGGGGAAAAACTGTTTTTT. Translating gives CASSLVGQGAGEKLFF.

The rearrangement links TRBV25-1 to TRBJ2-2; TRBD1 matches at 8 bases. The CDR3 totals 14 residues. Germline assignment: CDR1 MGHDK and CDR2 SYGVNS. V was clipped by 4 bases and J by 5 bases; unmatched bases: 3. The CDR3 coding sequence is TGTGCCAGCAGTGTACAGGGGGGAACCGGGGAGCTGTTTTTT. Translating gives CASSVQGGTGELFF.

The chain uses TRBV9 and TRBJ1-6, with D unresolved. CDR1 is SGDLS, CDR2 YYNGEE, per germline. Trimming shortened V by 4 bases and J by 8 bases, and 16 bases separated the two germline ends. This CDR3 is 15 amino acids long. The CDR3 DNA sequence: TGTGCCAGCAGCCTCCAAGGTCAGAAAGATTCACCCCTCCACTTT. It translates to CASSLQGQKDSPLHF.

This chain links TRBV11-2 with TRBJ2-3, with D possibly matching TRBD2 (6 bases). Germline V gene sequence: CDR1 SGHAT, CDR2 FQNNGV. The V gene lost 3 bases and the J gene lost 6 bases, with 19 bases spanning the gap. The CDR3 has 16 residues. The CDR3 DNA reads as TGTGCCAGCAGCTTCTCCGGGCGGGACGGTAGGGATACGCAGTATTTT. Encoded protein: CASSFSGRDGRDTQYF.

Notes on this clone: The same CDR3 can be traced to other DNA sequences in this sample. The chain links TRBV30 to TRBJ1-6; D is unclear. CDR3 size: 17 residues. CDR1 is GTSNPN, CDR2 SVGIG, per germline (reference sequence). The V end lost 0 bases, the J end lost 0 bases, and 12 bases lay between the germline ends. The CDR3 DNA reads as TGTGCCTGGAGTGTAGAGGGAAAGAGCTCCTATAATTCACCCCTCCACTTT. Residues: CAWSVEGKSSYNSPLHF.

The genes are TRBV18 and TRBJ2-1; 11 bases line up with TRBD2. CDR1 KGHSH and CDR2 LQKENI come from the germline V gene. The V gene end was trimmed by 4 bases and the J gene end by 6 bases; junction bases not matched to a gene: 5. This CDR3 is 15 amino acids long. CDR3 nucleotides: TGTGCCAGCTCACGGCCTAGCGGGAGGCTCAATGAGCAGTTCTTC. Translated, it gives CASSRPSGRLNEQFF.

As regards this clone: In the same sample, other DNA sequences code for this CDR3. CDR3 bases: TGTGCCAGCAGCTTGGGGCGGGAGACCCAGTACTTC. Amino acid sequence: CASSLGRETQYF. The chain couples TRBV5-4 to TRBJ2-5; no definite D call. The V gene's germline CDR1 is SGHNT and CDR2 YYREEE (reference sequence). V shed 0 bases and J shed 5 bases, with 5 bases lying between them. This CDR3 has 12 residues.

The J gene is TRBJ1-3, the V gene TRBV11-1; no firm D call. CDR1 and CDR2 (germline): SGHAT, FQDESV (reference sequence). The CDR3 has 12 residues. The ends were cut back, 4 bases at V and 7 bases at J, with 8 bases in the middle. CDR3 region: CASSSTRNTIYF. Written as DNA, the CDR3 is TGTGCCAGCAGCTCGACACGGAACACCATATATTTT.

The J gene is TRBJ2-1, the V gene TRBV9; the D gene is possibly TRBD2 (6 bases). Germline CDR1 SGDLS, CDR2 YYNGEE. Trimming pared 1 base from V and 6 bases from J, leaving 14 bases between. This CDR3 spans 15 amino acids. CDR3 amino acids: CASSVSDGSGNEQFF. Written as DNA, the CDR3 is TGTGCCAGCAGCGTATCTGACGGGAGCGGCAATGAGCAGTTCTTC.

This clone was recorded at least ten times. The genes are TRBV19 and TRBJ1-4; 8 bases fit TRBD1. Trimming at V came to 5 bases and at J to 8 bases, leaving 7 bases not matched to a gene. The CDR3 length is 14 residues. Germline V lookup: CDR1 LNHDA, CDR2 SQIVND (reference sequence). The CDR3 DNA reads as TGTGCCAGTAGTCTCGGACAGGGTAGCGAAAAACTGTTTTTT. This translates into CASSLGQGSEKLFF. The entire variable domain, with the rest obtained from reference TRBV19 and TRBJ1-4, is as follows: DGGITQSPKYLFRKEGQNVTLSCEQNLNHDAMYWYRQDPGQGLRLIYYSQIVNDFQKGDIAEGYSVSREKKESFPLTVTSAQKNPTAFYLCASSLGQGSEKLFFGSGTQLSVL.

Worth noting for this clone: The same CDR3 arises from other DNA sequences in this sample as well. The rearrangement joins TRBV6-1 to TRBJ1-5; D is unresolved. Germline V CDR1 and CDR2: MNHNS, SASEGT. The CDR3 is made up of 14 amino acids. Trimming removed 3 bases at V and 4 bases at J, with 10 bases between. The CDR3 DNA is TGTGCCAGCAGTGAGACGGGGAGGAATCAGCCCCAGCATTTT. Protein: CASSETGRNQPQHF.

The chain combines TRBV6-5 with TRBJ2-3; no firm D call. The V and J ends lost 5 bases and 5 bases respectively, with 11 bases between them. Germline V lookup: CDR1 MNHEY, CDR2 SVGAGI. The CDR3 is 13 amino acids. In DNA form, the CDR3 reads TGTGCCAGCAGTCCGAGTTTTGGAGATACGCAGTATTTT. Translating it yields CASSPSFGDTQYF.

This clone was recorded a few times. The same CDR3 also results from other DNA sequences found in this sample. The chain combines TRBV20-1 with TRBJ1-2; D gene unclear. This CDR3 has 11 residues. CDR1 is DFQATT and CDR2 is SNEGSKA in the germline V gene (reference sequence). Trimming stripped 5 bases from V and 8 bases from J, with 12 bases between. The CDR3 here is CSAGDGDGYTF. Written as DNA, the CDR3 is TGCAGTGCTGGGGATGGAGACGGCTACACCTTC.

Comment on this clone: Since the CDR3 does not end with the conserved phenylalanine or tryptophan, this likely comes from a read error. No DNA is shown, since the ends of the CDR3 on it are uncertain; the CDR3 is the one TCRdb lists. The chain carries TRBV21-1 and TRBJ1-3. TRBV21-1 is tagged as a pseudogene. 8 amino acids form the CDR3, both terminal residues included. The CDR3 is CASSKGVL.

Written as DNA, the CDR3 is TGTGCCAGCAACCCTCAGACAGGGATGAACACTGAAGCTTTCTTT. Its translation: CASNPQTGMNTEAFF. V gene TRBV6-1 combines with J gene TRBJ1-1; 7 bases are shared with TRBD1. Looked up from germline, CDR1 is MNHNS and CDR2 is SASEGT. The length of the CDR3 is 15 residues. The V and J ends lost 7 bases and 0 bases, in that order; junction bases with no gene match: 8.

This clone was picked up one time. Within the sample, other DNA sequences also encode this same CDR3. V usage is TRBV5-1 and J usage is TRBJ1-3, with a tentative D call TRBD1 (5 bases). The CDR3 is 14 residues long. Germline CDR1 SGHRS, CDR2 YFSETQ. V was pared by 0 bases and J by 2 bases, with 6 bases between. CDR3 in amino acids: CASSLGGAGNTIYF. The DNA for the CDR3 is TGCGCCAGCAGCTTGGGAGGGGCTGGAAACACCATATATTTT.

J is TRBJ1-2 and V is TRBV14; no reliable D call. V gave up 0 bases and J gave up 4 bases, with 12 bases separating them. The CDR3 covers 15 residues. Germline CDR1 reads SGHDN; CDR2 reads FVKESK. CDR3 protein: CASSQEGTVGYGYTF. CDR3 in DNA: TGTGCCAGCAGCCAAGAAGGAACAGTCGGCTATGGCTACACCTTC.

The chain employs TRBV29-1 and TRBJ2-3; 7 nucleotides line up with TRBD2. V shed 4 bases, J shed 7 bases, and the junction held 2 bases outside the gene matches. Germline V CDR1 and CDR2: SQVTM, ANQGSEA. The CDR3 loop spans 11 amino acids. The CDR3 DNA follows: TGCAGCGTTGGGGAGGGGAATACGCAGTATTTT. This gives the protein CSVGEGNTQYF.

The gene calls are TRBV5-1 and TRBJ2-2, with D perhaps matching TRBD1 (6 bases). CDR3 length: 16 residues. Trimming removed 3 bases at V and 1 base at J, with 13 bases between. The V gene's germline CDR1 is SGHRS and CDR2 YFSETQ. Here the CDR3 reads CASSSSDRQNTGELFF. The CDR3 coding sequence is TGCGCCAGCAGCTCCTCCGACAGGCAGAACACCGGGGAGCTGTTTTTT.

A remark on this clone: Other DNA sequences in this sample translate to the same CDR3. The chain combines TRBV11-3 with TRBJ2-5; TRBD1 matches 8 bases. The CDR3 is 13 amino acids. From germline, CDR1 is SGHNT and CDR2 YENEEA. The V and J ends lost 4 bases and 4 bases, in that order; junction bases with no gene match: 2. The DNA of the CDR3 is TGTGCCAGCAGCTCCGGACAGGGAGAGACCCAGTACTTC. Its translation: CASSSGQGETQYF.

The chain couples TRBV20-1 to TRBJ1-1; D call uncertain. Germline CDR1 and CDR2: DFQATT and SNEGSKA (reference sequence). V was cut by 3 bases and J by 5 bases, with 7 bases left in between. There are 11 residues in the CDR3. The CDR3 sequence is CSARPFTEAFF. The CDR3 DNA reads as TGCAGTGCTAGGCCTTTTACTGAAGCTTTCTTT.

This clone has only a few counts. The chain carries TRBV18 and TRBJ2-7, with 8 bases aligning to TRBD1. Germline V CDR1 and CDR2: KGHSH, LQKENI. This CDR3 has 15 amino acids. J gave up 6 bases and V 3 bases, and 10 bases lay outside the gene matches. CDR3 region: CASSPTRQGIGEQYF. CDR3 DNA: TGTGCCAGCTCACCGACTAGACAGGGGATTGGCGAGCAGTACTTC.

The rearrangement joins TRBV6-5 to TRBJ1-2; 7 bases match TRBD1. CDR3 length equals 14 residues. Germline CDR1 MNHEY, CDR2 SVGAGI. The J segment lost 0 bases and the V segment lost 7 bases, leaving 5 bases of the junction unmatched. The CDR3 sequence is CASKAGQANYGYTF. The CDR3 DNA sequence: TGTGCCAGCAAGGCTGGACAGGCTAACTATGGCTACACCTTC.